Listed here are 18 T cell receptor beta chains from one sample, sequenced in a study of blood T cell repertoires in COVID-19. Sequenced by immunoSEQ multiplex PCR; TCRdb stores in-frame clones only, minus some. Among about 140,000 clones listed, less than 85% were seen once. The source material was peripheral blood. Source of these receptors: a human donor in a cohort sampled during active COVID-19.

The gene calls are TRBV6-5 and TRBJ1-2; no firm D call. CDR1 MNHEY and CDR2 SVGAGI come from the germline V gene. Trimming pared 6 bases from V and 0 bases from J, leaving 8 bases between. The CDR3 has 13 residues. The CDR3 nucleotides are TGTGCCAGCAGACACCCCACTAACTATGGCTACACCTTC. Amino acid sequence: CASRHPTNYGYTF.

The chain carries TRBV10-3 and TRBJ2-5; D is undetermined. V shed 3 bases and J shed 1 base, with 18 bases lying between them. The CDR3 extends over 17 amino acids. Germline lookup yields CDR1 ENHRY and CDR2 SYGVKD. The CDR3 DNA is TGTGCCATCAGTGACCCCCGGTCGCCCCGCGGCCAAGAGACCCAGTACTTC. Its translation is CAISDPRSPRGQETQYF.

There are a few counts of this clone. The chain combines TRBV30 with TRBJ2-5, with D hard to call. The germline CDR1 and CDR2 sequences are GTSNPN and SVGIG (reference sequence). V was shortened by 0 bases and J by 5 bases, with 7 bases between the two germline ends. The CDR3 extends over 12 amino acids. For the CDR3, the DNA is TGTGCCTGGAGTGTATCGGTGGAGACCCAGTACTTC. Translated, it gives CAWSVSVETQYF.

The chain employs TRBV7-6 and TRBJ1-3, with D possibly matching TRBD1 (5 bases). The germline gives CDR1 SGHVS, CDR2 FNYEAQ. Trimming took off 5 bases at V and 1 base at J, with 12 bases between the two ends. CDR3 length: 15 amino acids. This chain's CDR3 is CASSIDSFSGNTIYF. Here the CDR3 DNA reads TGTGCCAGCAGCATAGACAGCTTTTCTGGAAACACCATATATTTT.

This chain joins TRBV5-6 and TRBJ2-3; tentatively, D is TRBD2 (6 bases). The CDR3 runs to 17 residues. Trimming took 1 base from V and 0 from J, leaving 15 bases between them. Germline V gene data show CDR1 as SGHDT and CDR2 as YYEEEE. CDR3 region: CASSLKGTGLSTDTQYF. The CDR3 bases are TGTGCCAGCAGCTTGAAGGGTACGGGACTCAGCACAGATACGCAGTATTTT. Full variable domain (rest looked up from reference TRBV5-6 and TRBJ2-3): DAGVTQSPTHLIKTRGQQVTLRCSPKSGHDTVSWYQQALGQGPQFIFQYYEEEERQRGNFPDRFSGHQFPNYSSELNVNALLLGDSALYLCASSLKGTGLSTDTQYFGPGTRLTVL.

CDR3 in DNA: TGTGCCAGCAGTTTCCGGGACAGGGTTTTGGACACAGATACGCAGTATTTT. Translation: CASSFRDRVLDTDTQYF. The rearrangement links TRBV6-2 or TRBV6-3 to TRBJ2-3, with 9 bases aligning to TRBD1. Germline values: CDR1 MNHEY, CDR2 SVGEGT. With 4 bases clipped from V and 2 bases from J, the junction kept 10 bases outside the gene matches. The CDR3 is 17 residues long.

The sample holds one count of this clone. The gene calls are TRBV5-4 and TRBJ2-7; the match to TRBD2 covers 10 bases. Unmatched junction bases numbered 2, after V lost 2 bases and J lost 6 bases. Per germline, CDR1 SGHNT and CDR2 YYREEE (reference sequence). The CDR3 runs to 13 residues. The CDR3 region is CASSFRTSGEQYF. For the CDR3, the DNA is TGTGCCAGCAGCTTTAGGACTAGCGGCGAGCAGTACTTC.

The chain combines TRBV9 with TRBJ2-2; D gene uncertain. This CDR3 has 15 residues. Trimming pared 2 bases from V and 0 bases from J, leaving 8 bases between. From germline, CDR1 is SGDLS and CDR2 YYNGEE. The CDR3 DNA reads TGTGCCAGCAGCGTCTTAGCACCGAACACCGGGGAGCTGTTTTTT. This encodes CASSVLAPNTGELFF.

This chain uses TRBV5-5 with TRBJ1-1; maybe TRBD1 (5 bases). Per germline, CDR1 SGHKS and CDR2 YYEKEE (reference sequence). The CDR3 consists of 14 residues. The V end was cut by 0 bases, the J end by 3 bases, with 9 bases between. CDR3 residues: CASSLDTGDTEAFF. The CDR3 DNA is TGTGCCAGCAGCTTGGACACGGGGGACACTGAAGCTTTCTTT.

The V call is TRBV5-6, the J call TRBJ2-2, with TRBD2 identical over 8 bases. The CDR3 sequence is 17 residues long. The V segment lost 1 base and the J segment 7 bases; nucleotides outside the gene matches: 12. CDR1 SGHDT and CDR2 YYEEEE come from the germline V gene. CDR3: CASSLRAGPRGGGELFF. The DNA of the CDR3 is TGTGCCAGCAGCTTGCGTGCCGGACCTCGGGGGGGCGGGGAGCTGTTTTTT.

J is TRBJ1-1 and V is TRBV28; weak D call: TRBD1 (5 bases). Germline V gene lookup returns CDR1 MDHEN and CDR2 SYDVKM. V lost 3 bases, J lost 5 bases, and 13 bases lay in between. This CDR3 comprises 14 residues. CDR3: CASSLLSGGTEAFF. The CDR3 DNA follows: TGTGCCAGCAGTTTGCTTTCCGGGGGGACTGAAGCTTTCTTT.

The chain couples TRBV27 to TRBJ1-4; no firm D call. The CDR3 sequence is 14 residues long. Deletions cut 0 bases from V and 7 bases from J, with 9 bases between. In germline, CDR1 is MNHEY, CDR2 SMNVEV (reference sequence). The CDR3 nucleotides are TGTGCCAGCAGTTTATCCGGGGTTGGTGAAAAACTGTTTTTT. Translation: CASSLSGVGEKLFF.

V gene TRBV5-1 combines with J gene TRBJ1-1; D remains unclear. Trimming pared 0 bases from V and 4 bases from J, leaving 16 bases between. Germline CDR1 and CDR2: SGHRS and YFSETQ. The CDR3 is 16 amino acids. This CDR3 reads CASSLEIGISATEAFF. For the CDR3, the DNA is TGCGCCAGCAGCTTGGAAATCGGGATCTCCGCCACTGAAGCTTTCTTT. The whole variable domain, filled in from reference TRBV5-1 and TRBJ1-1, reads KAGVTQTPRYLIKTRGQQVTLSCSPISGHRSVSWYQQTPGQGLQFLFEYFSETQRNKGNFPGRFSGRQFSNSRSEMNVSTLELGDSALYLCASSLEIGISATEAFFGQGTRLTVV.

The rearrangement links TRBV20-1 to TRBJ1-1; no firm D call. V was clipped by 3 bases and J by 8 bases, with 10 bases between them. In germline, CDR1 is DFQATT, CDR2 SNEGSKA (reference sequence). CDR3 size: 11 residues. The CDR3 bases are TGCAGTGCTAGGATTACTGCCGAAGCTTTCTTT. Its translation is CSARITAEAFF.

The chain uses TRBV6-2 or TRBV6-3 and TRBJ1-1; D is possibly TRBD1 (5 bases). The germline V gene encodes CDR1 MNHEY and CDR2 SVGEGT. The CDR3 totals 13 residues. Trimming took off 2 bases at V and 5 bases at J, with 9 bases between the two ends. CDR3 sequence (DNA): TGTGCCAGCAGTTACGCCAGGGTAACTGAAGCTTTCTTT. It translates to CASSYARVTEAFF.

J is TRBJ2-5 and V is TRBV15; 7 bases are a match to TRBD2. V trimming: 0 bases; J trimming: 7 bases; junction bases outside the gene matches: 8. Germline loops: CDR1 LNHNV, CDR2 YYDKDF (reference sequence). CDR3 length equals 15 residues. CDR3 residues: CATSREAGLTPTQYF. The CDR3, as DNA: TGTGCCACCAGCAGAGAAGCGGGACTGACACCGACCCAGTACTTC.

This rearrangement joins TRBV11-3 to TRBJ2-1, with D perhaps matching TRBD1 (5 bases). Germline assignment: CDR1 SGHNT and CDR2 YENEEA. CDR3 length: 12 residues. Trimming cost V 5 bases and J 7 bases, with 9 bases left between them. CDR3 DNA: TGTGCCAGCAGCCGAAAGGGGAATGAGCAGTTCTTC. It specifies CASSRKGNEQFF.

The chain couples TRBV24-1 to TRBJ2-1; D gene uncertain. The CDR3 is made up of 13 amino acids. Germline loops: CDR1 KGHDR, CDR2 SFDVKD. V was clipped by 6 bases and J by 8 bases, with 13 bases between them. Here the CDR3 reads CATSPHDIYEQFF. As DNA, the CDR3 is TGTGCCACCAGTCCTCATGACATCTATGAGCAGTTCTTC.